This TCR beta chain is drawn from a study of T cell repertoires in cytomegalovirus infection. The ends lost 6 bases at V and 6 bases at J; junction bases unmatched: 13. The CDR3 sequence is 17 residues long. In regard to this clonotype: Its antigen remains unidentified.

TCRdb analysed the reads with MiXCR anew, one entry per CDR3 protein. The sample includes about 770,000 distinct CDR3 sequences, about 28% seen only once; the top ten take around 12%. The chain couples TRBV12-3 or TRBV12-4 to TRBJ2-3, with 12 bases that match TRBD2. Sample: cultured CD8+ T cells from PBMCs, taken from culture after CMV antigen stimulation. The sequence derives from a human donor in good health (CMV status not recorded). Some clones in this sample may be carry-over from other donors' samples. The CDR3 DNA is TGTGCCAGCAGCCTCGAGGCTAGCGGGGGGGCATCGGATACGCAGTATTTT. Translated: CASSLEASGGASDTQYF.